The 10 T cell receptor beta chains below come from one sample, sequenced in a study of blood T cell repertoires in COVID-19. Profiled with immunoSEQ multiplex PCR; TCRdb holds only in-frame clones, not every one. The table shows under 40,000 clones, with over 80% occurring only once. Specimen: peripheral blood. The receptor set was obtained from a man over 45 with active or convalescent COVID-19.

The rearrangement links TRBV4-1 to TRBJ1-6; TRBD1 agrees at 7 bases. The V segment lost 6 bases and the J segment 7 bases; nucleotides outside the gene matches: 6. CDR3 length equals 14 residues. The germline V gene has CDR1 MGHRA and CDR2 YSYEKL. CDR3 protein: CASSTGTANSPLHF. Written as DNA, the CDR3 is TGCGCCAGCAGTACCGGGACAGCGAATTCACCCCTCCACTTT.

By frequency in the sample, this clone is medium-sized. CDR3 coding DNA: TGTGCCAGCAGCCACCAAACCGGGGAGCAGTTCTTC. Amino acid sequence: CASSHQTGEQFF. The chain combines TRBV4-2 with TRBJ2-1, with D unresolved. V was trimmed by 3 bases and J by 10 bases, leaving 10 bases between them. Germline V lookup: CDR1 LGHNA, CDR2 YNFKEQ. The CDR3 sequence is 12 residues long.

The J gene is TRBJ1-1, the V gene TRBV3-1 (or the pseudogene TRBV3-2); no clear D gene. V was pared by 4 bases and J by 3 bases, with 12 bases between. The CDR3 runs to 14 residues. The germline V gene has CDR1 LGHDT and CDR2 YNNKEL (reference sequence). The CDR3 loop reads CASSPMTSYTEAFF. The CDR3 region has the DNA TGTGCCAGCAGCCCTATGACATCCTACACTGAAGCTTTCTTT.

V usage is TRBV30 and J usage is TRBJ2-3; D not certain. The V and J ends lost 6 bases and 0 bases respectively, with 10 bases between them. The CDR3 contains 13 residues. CDR1 and CDR2 from the germline V gene are GTSNPN and SVGIG (reference sequence). This CDR3 reads CACPHKSTDTQYF. The CDR3 DNA follows: TGTGCCTGCCCCCACAAAAGCACAGATACGCAGTATTTT.

This clone was found a few times. The chain combines TRBV5-5 with TRBJ2-7, with a tentative D call TRBD2 (5 bases). CDR3 size: 15 residues. Germline V gives CDR1 SGHKS, CDR2 YYEKEE (reference sequence). Trimming removed 2 bases at V and 0 bases at J, with 12 bases between. CDR3 nucleotide sequence: TGTGCCAGCAGCTTCGGGCGGGTCCGCTCCTACGAGCAGTACTTC. Translating gives CASSFGRVRSYEQYF.

DNA for the CDR3: TGTGCCAGCAGCGGGCGACAGGGAAGTTTCCCCGGGGAGCTGTTTTTT. As protein: CASSGRQGSFPGELFF. This sequence joins TRBV9 and TRBJ2-2, with 7 bases that match TRBD1. The germline gives CDR1 SGDLS, CDR2 YYNGEE. Unmatched junction bases numbered 11, after V lost 3 bases and J lost 6 bases. This CDR3 region has 16 residues. Drawing the rest from reference TRBV9 and TRBJ2-2, the complete variable domain is DSGVTQTPKHLITATGQRVTLRCSPRSGDLSVYWYQQSLDQGLQFLIQYYNGEERAKGNILERFSAQQFPDLHSELNLSSLELGDSALYFCASSGRQGSFPGELFFGEGSRLTVL.

The J gene is TRBJ2-1, the V gene TRBV18; 7 nucleotides agree with TRBD1. After removal of 3 bases from V and 8 bases from J, the junction contained 7 bases not matched to a gene. This CDR3 spans 14 amino acids. The germline gives CDR1 KGHSH, CDR2 LQKENI. CDR3 loop: CASSPPGQSYEQFF. Written as DNA, the CDR3 is TGTGCCAGCTCACCCCCGGGACAGAGTTATGAGCAGTTCTTC.

The gene calls are TRBV6-1 and TRBJ2-7, with D tentatively TRBD2 (6 bases). With 3 bases removed from V and 6 bases from J, the gap between germline ends came to 9 bases. Germline CDR1 and CDR2: MNHNS and SASEGT. The CDR3 sequence is 12 residues long. The CDR3 DNA reads TGTGCCAGCAGTGATGGAGGGCGCGAGCAGTACTTC. The encoded protein is CASSDGGREQYF.

The rearrangement links TRBV28 to TRBJ1-2; maybe TRBD1 (5 bases). CDR1 and CDR2 (germline): MDHEN, SYDVKM. There are 16 residues in the CDR3. V lost 4 bases and J 7 bases, leaving 22 bases between the germline ends. CDR3 nucleotides: TGTGCCAGCAGTTCCCCGGGGGGTATCGGGAGGGGTGGCTACACCTTC. Translated, it gives CASSSPGGIGRGGYTF.

The rearrangement uses TRBV6-6 and TRBJ2-6, with TRBD1 as a possible D gene (5 bases). Deletions cut 5 bases from V and 1 base from J, with 15 bases between. This CDR3 contains 17 residues. CDR1 is MNHNY and CDR2 is SVGAGI in the germline V gene (reference sequence). CDR3 sequence reads: CASSRTGLSSGANVLTF. CDR3 coding DNA: TGTGCCAGCAGTCGCACAGGTTTGAGTTCTGGGGCCAACGTCCTGACTTTC.